The following is a TCR beta chain sequence with its context. The CDR3 consists of 12 residues. Germline V gene lookup returns CDR1 MNHEY and CDR2 SVGAGI. Trimming pared 7 bases from V and 5 bases from J, leaving 8 bases between. This entry comes from a study of shared clonotypes between healthy human individuals. At the level of the study: CD4 naive cells filled three plates per donor, CD4 memory three, CD8 naive two and CD8 memory one.

Using immunoSEQ multiplex PCR, the repertoire was profiled, and TCRdb retains in-frame clones only, with some absent. The sample carries approximately 530,000 clones, around 96% recorded once. Sequencing was carried out using naive CD4+ T cells sorted from blood. Subset denoted: CD45RA+ positively selected. The rearrangement joins TRBV6-5 to TRBJ1-4; D remains ambiguous. The receptor was isolated from a young woman in good health. CDR3 in DNA: TGTGCCAGCACCAACCCAAATGAAAAACTGTTTTTT. Translated: CASTNPNEKLFF.